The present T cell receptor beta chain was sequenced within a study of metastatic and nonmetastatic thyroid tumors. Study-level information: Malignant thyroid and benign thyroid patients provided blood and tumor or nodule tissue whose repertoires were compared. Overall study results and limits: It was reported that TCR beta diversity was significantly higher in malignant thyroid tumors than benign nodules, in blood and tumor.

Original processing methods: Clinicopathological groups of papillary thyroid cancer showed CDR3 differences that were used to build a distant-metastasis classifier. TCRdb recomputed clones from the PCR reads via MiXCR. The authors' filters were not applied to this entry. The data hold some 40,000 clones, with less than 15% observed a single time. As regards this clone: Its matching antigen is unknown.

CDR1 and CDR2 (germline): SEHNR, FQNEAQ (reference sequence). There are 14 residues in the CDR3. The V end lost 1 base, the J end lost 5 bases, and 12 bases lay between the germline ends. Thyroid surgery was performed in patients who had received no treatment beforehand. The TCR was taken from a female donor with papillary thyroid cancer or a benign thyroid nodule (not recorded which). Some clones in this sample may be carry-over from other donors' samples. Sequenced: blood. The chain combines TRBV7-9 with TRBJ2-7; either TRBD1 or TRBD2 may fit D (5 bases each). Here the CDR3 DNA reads TGTGCCAGCAGCTTAGGGGACGAGGACCACGAGCAGTACTTC. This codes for CASSLGDEDHEQYF.